This TCR beta chain is drawn from a study of blood T cell repertoires in COVID-19. The CDR3 is made up of 12 amino acids. From germline, CDR1 is SGHAT and CDR2 FQNNGV. The V end lost 5 bases, the J end lost 7 bases, and 11 bases lay between the germline ends. Clones were read by immunoSEQ multiplex PCR, and TCRdb kept only the in-frame ones, dropping some. The repertoire holds 250,000 or so clones, with around 80% as singletons. The clonotype was recovered from a man in his 60s with acute or convalescent COVID-19. Sequenced sample: peripheral blood. The V gene is TRBV11-2, the J gene TRBJ1-2; D call uncertain. Here the CDR3 DNA reads TGTGCCAGCAGCCCAGACATGCGTGGCTACACCTTC. As protein: CASSPDMRGYTF.